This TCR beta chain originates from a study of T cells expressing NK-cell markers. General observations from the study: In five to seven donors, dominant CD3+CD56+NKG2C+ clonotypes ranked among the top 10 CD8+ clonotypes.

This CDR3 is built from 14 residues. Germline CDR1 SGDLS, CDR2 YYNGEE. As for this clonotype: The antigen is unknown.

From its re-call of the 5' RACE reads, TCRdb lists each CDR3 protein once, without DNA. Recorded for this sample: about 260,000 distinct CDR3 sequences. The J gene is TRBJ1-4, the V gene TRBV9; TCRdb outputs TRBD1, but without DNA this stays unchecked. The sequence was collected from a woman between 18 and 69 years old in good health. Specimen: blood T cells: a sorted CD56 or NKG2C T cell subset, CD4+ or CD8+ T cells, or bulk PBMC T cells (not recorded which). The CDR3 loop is CASSASGTGEKLFF.